These T cell receptor beta chains were read from a single sample in a study of T cell repertoires in cytomegalovirus infection. Each CDR3 protein gets one entry after TCRdb re-called the reads with MiXCR. This table has fewer than 1,000,000 distinct CDR3 sequences, more than 25% appearing once. These receptors have no known antigen. The sample consisted of cultured CD8+ T cells from PBMCs, taken from culture after CMV antigen stimulation. The receptors were gathered from a human donor in good health (CMV status not recorded). Some clones in this sample may be carry-over from other donors' samples. The CDR3 runs from the conserved cysteine through the conserved F or W. The order of the fields is D gene, clone size, J gene, V gene, CDR3 protein, CDR3 DNA. The D gene is left open where the match is weak. Size is stated for part of the rows, as once, few or many counts, or as a class when the clone is expanded.

d_call: TRBD2
clone_size: many
j_call: TRBJ2-1
v_call: TRBV7-2
cdr3_aa: CASSLPNGGAGEQFF
cdr3_nt: TGTGCCAGCAGCTTACCGAACGGGGGGGCCGGTGAGCAGTTCTTC

d_call: TRBD1
clone_size: few
j_call: TRBJ2-5
v_call: TRBV7-9
cdr3_aa: CASSIPQGAEETQYF
cdr3_nt: TGTGCCAGCAGCATCCCACAGGGGGCTGAAGAGACCCAGTACTTC

d_call: -
clone_size: -
j_call: TRBJ1-1
v_call: TRBV7-3
cdr3_aa: CASSLTVVGQTNTEAFF
cdr3_nt: TGTGCCAGCAGCTTAACTGTGGTCGGACAAACGAACACTGAAGCTTTCTTT

d_call: -
clone_size: -
j_call: TRBJ2-1
v_call: TRBV18
cdr3_aa: CASSPPTRERAYNEQFF
cdr3_nt: TGTGCCAGCTCACCACCAACGAGGGAGCGGGCCTACAATGAGCAGTTCTTC

d_call: -
clone_size: few
j_call: TRBJ1-1
v_call: TRBV6-5
cdr3_aa: CASSSQNSLNTEAFF
cdr3_nt: TGTGCCAGCAGTTCCCAGAATTCACTGAACACTGAAGCTTTCTTT

d_call: -
clone_size: -
j_call: TRBJ1-2
v_call: TRBV11-2
cdr3_aa: CASSLNWADSSPFAGYTF
cdr3_nt: TGTGCCAGCAGCTTAAACTGGGCCGACAGTTCCCCTTTCGCTGGCTACACCTTC

d_call: -
clone_size: -
j_call: TRBJ1-1
v_call: TRBV2
cdr3_aa: CASDTPTEAFF
cdr3_nt: TGTGCCAGCGATACGCCCACTGAAGCTTTCTTT

d_call: TRBD1
clone_size: few
j_call: TRBJ1-2
v_call: TRBV6-5
cdr3_aa: CASRGQLNYGYTF
cdr3_nt: TGTGCCAGCAGGGGACAGCTTAACTATGGCTACACCTTC

d_call: TRBD1
clone_size: -
j_call: TRBJ1-2
v_call: TRBV5-1
cdr3_aa: CASSPRQGAGIYGYTF
cdr3_nt: TGCGCCAGCAGCCCTCGACAGGGGGCAGGAATCTATGGCTACACCTTC

d_call: -
clone_size: -
j_call: TRBJ2-5
v_call: TRBV12-3/TRBV12-4
cdr3_aa: CASMPKINSQETQYF
cdr3_nt: TGTGCCAGCATGCCCAAAATAAACTCACAAGAGACCCAGTACTTC

d_call: TRBD2
clone_size: -
j_call: TRBJ2-1
v_call: TRBV12-3/TRBV12-4
cdr3_aa: CASSPLAGNDEQFF
cdr3_nt: TGTGCCAGCAGTCCCCTAGCGGGGAATGATGAGCAGTTCTTC

d_call: -
clone_size: -
j_call: TRBJ2-6
v_call: TRBV6-2/TRBV6-3
cdr3_aa: CASKVRTDRSPTGANVLTF
cdr3_nt: TGTGCCAGCAAGGTCAGGACAGATCGATCCCCTACTGGGGCCAACGTCCTGACTTTC

d_call: -
clone_size: few
j_call: TRBJ1-1
v_call: TRBV6-1
cdr3_aa: CASSERQNTEAFF
cdr3_nt: TGTGCCAGCAGTGAGAGACAGAACACTGAAGCTTTCTTT

d_call: -
clone_size: -
j_call: TRBJ2-5
v_call: TRBV9
cdr3_aa: CASSVLSSETQYF
cdr3_nt: TGTGCCAGCAGCGTACTTAGTTCTGAGACCCAGTACTTC

d_call: TRBD1
clone_size: few
j_call: TRBJ2-7
v_call: TRBV5-6
cdr3_aa: CASSPRDRGHYEQYF
cdr3_nt: TGTGCCAGCAGCCCCCGGGACAGGGGGCACTACGAGCAGTACTTC

d_call: TRBD1
clone_size: few
j_call: TRBJ1-5
v_call: TRBV6-1
cdr3_aa: CASGEWTGDPGNQPQHF
cdr3_nt: TGTGCCAGTGGAGAGTGGACAGGAGATCCGGGCAATCAGCCCCAGCATTTT

d_call: -
clone_size: -
j_call: TRBJ1-5
v_call: TRBV7-6
cdr3_aa: CASSQGGPAGPQHF
cdr3_nt: TGTGCCAGCAGCCAGGGAGGGCCTGCAGGGCCCCAGCATTTT

d_call: -
clone_size: -
j_call: TRBJ2-7
v_call: TRBV7-9
cdr3_aa: CASSPTGTLYEQYF
cdr3_nt: TGTGCCAGCAGCCCTACCGGGACACTCTACGAGCAGTACTTC

d_call: -
clone_size: -
j_call: TRBJ1-3
v_call: TRBV15
cdr3_aa: CATSPPGNTIYF
cdr3_nt: TGTGCCACCAGCCCCCCTGGAAACACCATATATTTT

d_call: -
clone_size: many
j_call: TRBJ1-2
v_call: TRBV11-2
cdr3_aa: CASSPSGIVGYTF
cdr3_nt: TGTGCCAGCAGCCCCTCCGGGATTGTAGGCTACACCTTC

d_call: -
clone_size: -
j_call: TRBJ2-5
v_call: TRBV27
cdr3_aa: CASTRRQGRWETQYF
cdr3_nt: TGTGCCAGCACCAGACGCCAGGGGCGCTGGGAGACCCAGTACTTC

d_call: -
clone_size: once
j_call: TRBJ1-5
v_call: TRBV4-1
cdr3_aa: CASSQVYLTANSNQPQHF
cdr3_nt: TGCGCCAGCAGCCAAGTATATTTGACAGCCAATAGCAATCAGCCCCAGCATTTT

d_call: -
clone_size: few
j_call: TRBJ1-5
v_call: TRBV4-2
cdr3_aa: CASSQESPRDYSNQPQHF
cdr3_nt: TGTGCCAGCAGCCAAGAATCCCCCAGGGATTATAGCAATCAGCCCCAGCATTTT

d_call: TRBD1
clone_size: few
j_call: TRBJ2-5
v_call: TRBV14
cdr3_aa: CASSQESLDRVEETQYF
cdr3_nt: TGTGCCAGCAGCCAAGAATCCCTGGACAGGGTCGAAGAGACCCAGTACTTC

d_call: -
clone_size: few
j_call: TRBJ1-1
v_call: TRBV25-1
cdr3_aa: CASSEYGGRDTEAFF
cdr3_nt: TGTGCCAGCAGTGAATATGGGGGCCGGGACACTGAAGCTTTCTTT

d_call: -
clone_size: -
j_call: TRBJ2-7
v_call: TRBV4-1
cdr3_aa: CASSQAEGGFFSYEQYF
cdr3_nt: TGCGCCAGCAGCCAAGCCGAAGGGGGGTTTTTCTCCTACGAGCAGTACTTC

d_call: -
clone_size: -
j_call: TRBJ2-1
v_call: TRBV29-1
cdr3_aa: CSVETGLSNEQFF
cdr3_nt: TGCAGCGTTGAAACAGGCCTAAGCAATGAGCAGTTCTTC

d_call: -
clone_size: few
j_call: TRBJ2-1
v_call: TRBV7-3
cdr3_aa: CASSLTTGTNTQQFF
cdr3_nt: TGTGCCAGCAGCTTAACGACAGGCACTAACACCCAGCAGTTCTTC

d_call: -
clone_size: few
j_call: TRBJ1-1
v_call: TRBV6-1
cdr3_aa: CASSARGGDTEAFF
cdr3_nt: TGTGCCAGCAGTGCCAGGGGAGGTGACACTGAAGCTTTCTTT

d_call: -
clone_size: -
j_call: TRBJ1-5
v_call: TRBV10-2
cdr3_aa: CASRGSLYSNQPQHF
cdr3_nt: TGCGCCAGCAGGGGGTCCCTATATAGCAATCAGCCCCAGCATTTT

d_call: TRBD1
clone_size: -
j_call: TRBJ1-6
v_call: TRBV7-9
cdr3_aa: CASSLPGQGVSPLHF
cdr3_nt: TGTGCCAGCAGCTTACCGGGACAGGGTGTATCACCCCTCCACTTT

d_call: -
clone_size: -
j_call: TRBJ1-1
v_call: TRBV7-1
cdr3_aa: CASSSGLQLIPEAFF
cdr3_nt: TGTGCCAGCAGCTCTGGATTACAGCTTATCCCTGAAGCTTTCTTT

d_call: TRBD1
clone_size: many
j_call: TRBJ2-5
v_call: TRBV7-8
cdr3_aa: CASSSGQGRQETQYF
cdr3_nt: TGTGCCAGCAGTTCCGGACAGGGGCGACAAGAGACCCAGTACTTC

d_call: -
clone_size: -
j_call: TRBJ2-1
v_call: TRBV20-1
cdr3_aa: CSARDYVTGYKEQFF
cdr3_nt: TGCAGTGCTAGAGATTATGTGACAGGTTACAAAGAGCAGTTCTTC

d_call: TRBD2
clone_size: few
j_call: TRBJ2-2
v_call: TRBV12-3/TRBV12-4
cdr3_aa: CASSPSSGENTGELFF
cdr3_nt: TGTGCCAGCAGTCCTTCTAGCGGGGAGAACACCGGGGAGCTGTTTTTT

d_call: -
clone_size: -
j_call: TRBJ1-6
v_call: TRBV18
cdr3_aa: CASSPDVRSSYNSPLHF
cdr3_nt: TGTGCCAGCTCACCAGACGTCCGGAGCTCCTATAATTCACCCCTCCACTTT

d_call: TRBD2
clone_size: few
j_call: TRBJ2-3
v_call: TRBV6-6
cdr3_aa: CASSSLGTSGDTQYF
cdr3_nt: TGTGCCAGCAGTTCCCTCGGGACTAGCGGGGATACGCAGTATTTT

d_call: -
clone_size: few
j_call: TRBJ1-2
v_call: TRBV6-2/TRBV6-3
cdr3_aa: CASSYSPALNYGYTF
cdr3_nt: TGTGCCAGCAGTTACTCTCCCGCCCTCAACTATGGCTACACCTTC

d_call: -
clone_size: many
j_call: TRBJ1-6
v_call: TRBV7-3
cdr3_aa: CASSMKRKGLNSPLHF
cdr3_nt: TGTGCCAGCAGTATGAAAAGGAAGGGGCTGAATTCACCCCTCCACTTT

d_call: -
clone_size: -
j_call: TRBJ1-5
v_call: TRBV2
cdr3_aa: CASTAEGGQPQHF
cdr3_nt: TGTGCCAGCACTGCCGAAGGGGGACAGCCCCAGCATTTT

d_call: -
clone_size: -
j_call: TRBJ2-1
v_call: TRBV6-5
cdr3_aa: CASSYSTQDNEQFF
cdr3_nt: TGTGCCAGCAGTTACTCCACACAGGACAATGAGCAGTTCTTC

d_call: -
clone_size: many
j_call: TRBJ1-1
v_call: TRBV4-1
cdr3_aa: CASSQFLRGLYTEAFF
cdr3_nt: TGCGCCAGCAGCCAATTCCTTCGGGGGTTGTACACTGAAGCTTTCTTT

d_call: -
clone_size: few
j_call: TRBJ1-1
v_call: TRBV12-3/TRBV12-4
cdr3_aa: CASSYQGPVTEAFF
cdr3_nt: TGTGCCAGCAGCTACCAGGGCCCGGTCACTGAAGCTTTCTTT

d_call: TRBD2
clone_size: few
j_call: TRBJ2-2
v_call: TRBV4-2
cdr3_aa: CASSQGILAGGFTGELFF
cdr3_nt: TGTGCCAGCAGCCAAGGGATACTAGCGGGGGGTTTCACCGGGGAGCTGTTTTTT

d_call: -
clone_size: few
j_call: TRBJ2-7
v_call: TRBV7-9
cdr3_aa: CASSLTGSEQYF
cdr3_nt: TGTGCCAGCAGCTTAACAGGGAGCGAGCAGTACTTC

d_call: -
clone_size: -
j_call: TRBJ1-4
v_call: TRBV29-1
cdr3_aa: CSVAGISEKLFF
cdr3_nt: TGCAGCGTTGCGGGCATTTCTGAAAAACTGTTTTTT

d_call: TRBD1
clone_size: many
j_call: TRBJ2-2
v_call: TRBV7-6
cdr3_aa: CASSGTGITGELFF
cdr3_nt: TGTGCCAGCAGCGGGACAGGGATTACCGGGGAGCTGTTTTTT

d_call: -
clone_size: few
j_call: TRBJ1-1
v_call: TRBV6-1
cdr3_aa: CASSEQGRNTEAFF
cdr3_nt: TGTGCCAGCAGTGAACAGGGGAGGAACACTGAAGCTTTCTTT

d_call: TRBD2
clone_size: -
j_call: TRBJ2-3
v_call: TRBV5-4
cdr3_aa: CASNIPGATSGDTQYF
cdr3_nt: TGTGCCAGCAACATACCCGGAGCGACTAGCGGGGATACGCAGTATTTT

d_call: TRBD1
clone_size: -
j_call: TRBJ1-1
v_call: TRBV5-4
cdr3_aa: CAAKGQGDGNTEAFF
cdr3_nt: TGTGCCGCCAAAGGTCAGGGGGACGGGAACACTGAAGCTTTCTTT

d_call: TRBD1
clone_size: -
j_call: TRBJ2-7
v_call: TRBV7-2
cdr3_aa: CASSPWTGFYEQYF
cdr3_nt: TGTGCCAGCAGCCCTTGGACAGGGTTTTACGAGCAGTACTTC

d_call: -
clone_size: -
j_call: TRBJ2-1
v_call: TRBV5-6
cdr3_aa: CASSWMGNEQFF
cdr3_nt: TGTGCCAGCAGCTGGATGGGCAATGAGCAGTTCTTC